These T cell receptor beta chains were read from a single sample in a study of shared clonotypes between healthy human individuals. The method was immunoSEQ multiplex PCR; TCRdb's version includes in-frame clones alone and lacks a portion of them. The sample has 1,400,000 or so clones, 98% seen once; the top ten hold 0.3% to 0.45%. The specimen was naive CD4+ T cells sorted from blood. These receptors originate from a man aged 25 to 45 in good health. Each CDR3 is given with its conserved first and last residue. A D gene is named only where the DNA matches it firmly. The size of a clone is reported for some rows only, either as once, few or many, or as a class for expanded clones.

cdr3_aa cdr3_nt j_call v_call clone_size d_call
CASSLEKASGSAYEQYF TGTGCCAGCAGCTTAGAAAAAGCCAGCGGGAGTGCCTACGAGCAGTACTTC TRBJ2-7 TRBV11-2 NA TRBD2
CASIDLGIEAFF TGTGCCAGCATCGACCTTGGGATTGAAGCTTTCTTT TRBJ1-1 TRBV7-2 NA NA
CASSQAGASGANVLTF TGTGCCAGCAGCCAAGCGGGAGCATCTGGGGCCAACGTCCTGACTTTC TRBJ2-6 TRBV5-4 NA TRBD2
CASSLDRGGAGELFF TGCGCCAGCAGCTTGGATAGAGGGGGTGCCGGGGAGCTGTTTTTT TRBJ2-2 TRBV5-1 NA NA
CASSPQRRGLNEQFF TGTGCCAGCTCACCACAGCGGCGGGGGTTAAATGAGCAGTTCTTC TRBJ2-1 TRBV18 NA TRBD2
CASSGTSEYNEQFF TGTGCCAGCAGCGGGACTAGCGAATACAATGAGCAGTTCTTC TRBJ2-1 TRBV2 NA TRBD2
CASSPLNEQFF TGTGCCAGCAGCCCCCTAAATGAGCAGTTCTTC TRBJ2-1 TRBV9 NA NA
CASRDSSTDTQYF TGTGCCAGCAGGGACAGTAGCACAGATACGCAGTATTTT TRBJ2-3 TRBV6-6 NA NA
CASSPQREREDTQYF TGTGCCAGCAGCCCCCAGCGGGAGCGAGAAGATACGCAGTATTTT TRBJ2-3 TRBV7-9 NA TRBD2
CASSDRLHEQYF TGTGCCAGCAGTGACAGGTTACACGAGCAGTACTTC TRBJ2-7 TRBV6-5 NA NA
CASSLQAGVSHEQYF TGCGCCAGCAGCTTGCAAGCGGGAGTTTCCCACGAGCAGTACTTC TRBJ2-7 TRBV5-1 NA TRBD2
CAISEVQSLGGSYEQYF TGTGCCATCAGTGAGGTTCAGTCCCTAGGTGGGTCCTACGAGCAGTACTTC TRBJ2-7 TRBV10-3 NA NA
CASSSPVAGGVDEQYF TGTGCCAGCAGTTCCCCAGTGGCGGGAGGAGTAGACGAGCAGTACTTC TRBJ2-7 TRBV28 NA TRBD2
CASSLQARGTGELFF TGTGCCAGCAGCTTACAAGCGCGGGGCACCGGGGAGCTGTTTTTT TRBJ2-2 TRBV7-6 once NA
CSAQGYEQYF TGCAGCGCACAGGGTTACGAGCAGTACTTC TRBJ2-7 TRBV29-1 NA NA
CATSRDWTGNGYTF TGTGCCACCAGCAGAGATTGGACAGGGAATGGCTACACCTTC TRBJ1-2 TRBV15 NA TRBD1